This T cell receptor beta chain was identified during a study of technical replicates of blood from several donors. Sequencing was performed with immunoSEQ multiplex PCR; in TCRdb, only in-frame clones are kept and a portion is missing. The data show approximately 87,000 clones, with approximately 95% seen just once and about 0.37% held by the top ten. V gave up 1 base and J gave up 8 bases, with 12 bases separating them. This CDR3 contains 14 residues. The germline gives CDR1 LGHNA, CDR2 YNFKEQ. Sequencing was done on a sample of T cells isolated from PBMCs. The receptor comes from a human donor in good health. This sequence joins TRBV4-2 and TRBJ2-1; D might be TRBD2 (6 bases). The CDR3 is CASSQAREVDEQFF. CDR3 in DNA: TGTGCCAGCAGCCAAGCGAGGGAGGTTGATGAGCAGTTCTTC.